Sequencing of this T cell receptor (beta chain) was carried out in a study of T cell repertoires in cytomegalovirus infection. Study-wide context: A matching HLA type, together with CMV infection, was signaled by public TCR beta signatures.

TCRdb reprocessed the reads with MiXCR, giving one entry per CDR3 protein. The sample has 480,000 or so distinct CDR3 sequences, about 11% seen once. Findings and caveats of the study: Ex vivo responses were dominated by HLA-C-restricted CMV-specific TCR beta clonotypes.

V lost 0 bases, J lost 9 bases, and 13 bases lay in between. Germline V gives CDR1 SNHLY, CDR2 FYNNEI. The CDR3 consists of 14 residues. Ten or more counts support this clonotype. Its antigen is as yet unknown. The chain couples TRBV2 to TRBJ2-3, with D hard to call. Sequenced sample: PBMCs. The TCR originated in a human donor in good health (CMV status not recorded). Some clones in this sample may be carry-over from other donors' samples. The CDR3 sequence: CASSEALRATTQYF. The CDR3 DNA is TGTGCCAGCAGTGAAGCGCTTCGGGCAACGACGCAGTATTTT.